The clone carrying this T cell receptor beta chain was detected once. Its antigen is currently unknown. PCR employed 60 Vbeta and 13 Jbeta primers. Sequencing was performed with immunoSEQ multiplex PCR; in TCRdb, only in-frame clones are kept and a portion is missing. The sample has 150,000 to 200,000 clones, 79% seen once. The data are from a study of cytomegalovirus exposure and HLA in healthy donors. Study-wide findings and caveats: The authors listed 150 to 200 TCR beta chains as cytomegalovirus-associated.

The clonotype originates from a girl aged 10 to 17 in good health and CMV-seropositive. Material: PBMCs.

In DNA form, the CDR3 reads TGTGCCAGCAGCCCATTGGGCTACGGGGAGGGGAAGACCCAGTACTTC. Its translation is CASSPLGYGEGKTQYF. The V and J genes are TRBV28 and TRBJ2-5; 7 bases fit TRBD2. The V gene end was trimmed by 6 bases and the J gene end by 6 bases; junction bases not matched to a gene: 16. Germline values: CDR1 MDHEN, CDR2 SYDVKM. The CDR3 runs 16 residues.